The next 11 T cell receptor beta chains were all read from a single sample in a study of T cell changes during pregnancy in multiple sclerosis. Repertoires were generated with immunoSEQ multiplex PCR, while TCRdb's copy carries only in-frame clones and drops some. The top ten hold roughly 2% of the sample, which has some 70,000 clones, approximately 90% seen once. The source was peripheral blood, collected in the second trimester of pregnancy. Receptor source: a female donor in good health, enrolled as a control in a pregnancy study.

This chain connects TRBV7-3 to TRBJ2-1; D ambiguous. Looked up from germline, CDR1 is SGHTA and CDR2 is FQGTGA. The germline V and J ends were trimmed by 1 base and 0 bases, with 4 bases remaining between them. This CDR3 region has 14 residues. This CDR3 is CASSLISSYNEQFF. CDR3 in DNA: TGTGCCAGCAGCTTAATTAGCTCCTACAATGAGCAGTTCTTC.

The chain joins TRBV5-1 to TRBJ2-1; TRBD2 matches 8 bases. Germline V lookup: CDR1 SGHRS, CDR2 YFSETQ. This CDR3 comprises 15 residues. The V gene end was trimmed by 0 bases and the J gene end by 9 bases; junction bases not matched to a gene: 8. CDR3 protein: CASSLGAGGRGEQFF. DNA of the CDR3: TGCGCCAGCAGCTTGGGGGCGGGGGGCCGGGGTGAGCAGTTCTTC.

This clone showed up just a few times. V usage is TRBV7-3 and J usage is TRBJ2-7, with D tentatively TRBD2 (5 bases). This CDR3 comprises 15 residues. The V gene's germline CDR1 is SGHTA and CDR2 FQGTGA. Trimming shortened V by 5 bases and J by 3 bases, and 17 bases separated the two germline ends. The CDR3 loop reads CASSRAGGNVYEQYF. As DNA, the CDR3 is TGTGCCAGCAGCCGCGCGGGCGGCAATGTCTACGAGCAGTACTTC.

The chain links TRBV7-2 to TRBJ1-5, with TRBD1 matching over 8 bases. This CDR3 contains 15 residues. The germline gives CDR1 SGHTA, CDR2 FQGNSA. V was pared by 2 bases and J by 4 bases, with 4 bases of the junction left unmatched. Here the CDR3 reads CASSLRTGYNQPQHF. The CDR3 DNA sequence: TGTGCCAGCAGCTTAAGGACAGGGTATAATCAGCCCCAGCATTTT.

This chain's CDR3 is CASSPKALKFF. The CDR3 DNA is TGCGCCAGCAGCCCCAAAGCGTTAAAGTTCTTC. This chain links TRBV4-3 with TRBJ2-1; D unclear. V lost 4 bases, J lost 14 bases, and 12 bases lay in between. The germline V gene encodes CDR1 LGHNA and CDR2 YSLEER. The CDR3 extends over 11 amino acids.

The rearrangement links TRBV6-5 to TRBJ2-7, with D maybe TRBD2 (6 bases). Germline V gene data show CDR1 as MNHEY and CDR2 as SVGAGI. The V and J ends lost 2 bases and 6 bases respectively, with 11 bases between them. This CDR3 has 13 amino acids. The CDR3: CASSYEGGSEQYF. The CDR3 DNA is TGTGCCAGCAGTTACGAAGGAGGGAGCGAGCAGTACTTC.

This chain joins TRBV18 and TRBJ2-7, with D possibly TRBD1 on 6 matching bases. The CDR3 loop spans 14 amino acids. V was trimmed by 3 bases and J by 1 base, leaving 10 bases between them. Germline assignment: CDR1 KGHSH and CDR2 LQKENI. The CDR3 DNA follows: TGTGCCAGCTCACCCCAGACAGGTTCCTACGAGCAGTACTTC. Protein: CASSPQTGSYEQYF.

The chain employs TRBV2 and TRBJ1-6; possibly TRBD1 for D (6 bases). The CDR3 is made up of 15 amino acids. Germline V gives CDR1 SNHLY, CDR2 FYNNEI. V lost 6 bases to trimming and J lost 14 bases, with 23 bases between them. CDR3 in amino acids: CASRAEGGPSRALHF. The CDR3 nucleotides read TGTGCCAGCAGAGCCGAGGGGGGGCCATCCAGAGCCCTCCACTTT.

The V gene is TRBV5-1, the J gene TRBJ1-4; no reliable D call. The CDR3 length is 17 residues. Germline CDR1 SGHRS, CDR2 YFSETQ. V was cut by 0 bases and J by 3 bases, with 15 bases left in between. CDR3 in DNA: TGCGCCAGCAGCTTGGCTCCTAGTGGAAGCTCTAATGAAAAACTGTTTTTT. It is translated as CASSLAPSGSSNEKLFF.

This CDR3 reads CAWSVNGGTNIQYF. CDR3 bases: TGTGCCTGGAGTGTAAACGGGGGGACCAACATTCAGTACTTC. The rearrangement links TRBV30 to TRBJ2-4; 7 bases line up with TRBD2. The germline CDR1 and CDR2 sequences are GTSNPN and SVGIG (reference sequence). Germline trimming cut 0 bases from V and 7 bases from J; bases unmatched to any gene: 6. The CDR3 runs to 14 residues. Full variable domain (remainder filled in from reference TRBV30 and TRBJ2-4): SQTIHQWPATLVQPVGSPLSLECTVEGTSNPNLYWYRQAAGRGLQLLFYSVGIGQISSEVPQNLSASRPQDRQFILSSKKLLLSDSGFYLCAWSVNGGTNIQYFGAGTRLSVL.

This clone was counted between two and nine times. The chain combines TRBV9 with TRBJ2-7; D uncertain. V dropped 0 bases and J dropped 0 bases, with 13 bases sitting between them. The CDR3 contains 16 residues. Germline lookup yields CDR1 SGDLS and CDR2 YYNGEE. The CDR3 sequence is CASSVGFGSGSYEQYF. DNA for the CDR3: TGTGCCAGCAGCGTAGGTTTCGGCTCGGGCTCCTACGAGCAGTACTTC.